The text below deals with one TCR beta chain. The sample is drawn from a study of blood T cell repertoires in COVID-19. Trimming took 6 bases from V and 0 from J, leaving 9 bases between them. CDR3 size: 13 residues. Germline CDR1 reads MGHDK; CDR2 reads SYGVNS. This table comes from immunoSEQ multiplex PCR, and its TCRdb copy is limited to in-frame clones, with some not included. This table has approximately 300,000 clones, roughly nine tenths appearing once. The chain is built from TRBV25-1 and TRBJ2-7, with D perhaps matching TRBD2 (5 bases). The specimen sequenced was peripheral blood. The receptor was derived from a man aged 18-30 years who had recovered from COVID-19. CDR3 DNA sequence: TGTGCCAGCAGGGACTCTAGCTCCTACGAGCAGTACTTC. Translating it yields CASRDSSSYEQYF.